The 5 T cell receptor beta chains presented below share a single source sample, sequenced in a study of T-cell reconstitution after alpha-beta-depleted transplantation in children. Preparation of the TCRbeta library was carried out with unique molecular identifiers. TCRdb passed the PCR reads through MiXCR, listing each CDR3 protein once. The repertoire holds around 450,000 distinct CDR3 sequences, with approximately 42% as singletons. Sequencing was performed on PBMCs, taken before TCRalphabeta/CD19-depleted stem cell transplant. The receptors derive from a girl aged 2-15 years with aplastic anemia, due to receive a stem cell transplant.

This chain connects TRBV28 to TRBJ2-7; 12 positions match TRBD1. Germline CDR1 reads MDHEN; CDR2 reads SYDVKM. V was pared by 6 bases and J by 9 bases, with 9 bases of the junction left unmatched. The CDR3 extends over 14 amino acids. CDR3 amino acids: CASSSGTGGAGQYF. The CDR3 region has the DNA TGTGCCAGCAGCTCCGGGACAGGGGGCGCGGGGCAGTACTTC.

This clonotype was recorded many times. This rearrangement joins TRBV28 to TRBJ2-7; D unclear. The CDR3 extends over 14 amino acids. Trimming took off 10 bases at V and 3 bases at J, with 19 bases between the two ends. Germline loops: CDR1 MDHEN, CDR2 SYDVKM. The CDR3 loop reads CATSLTGSSYEQYF. CDR3 in DNA: TGTGCCACATCGCTGACCGGATCTAGCTACGAGCAGTACTTC.

This clonotype was seen more than once but under ten times. Written as DNA, the CDR3 is TGCAGTGCTAGGAAGGGTGGGTCTGACTACGAGCAGTACTTC. Translated, it gives CSARKGGSDYEQYF. The genes are TRBV20-1 and TRBJ2-7; D unresolved. Germline CDR1 and CDR2: DFQATT and SNEGSKA (reference sequence). Trimming removed 3 bases from V and 3 bases from J, with 15 bases in between. CDR3 length: 14 amino acids.

The chain combines TRBV20-1 with TRBJ2-1; 11 bases agree with TRBD2. After removal of 2 bases from V and 8 bases from J, the junction contained 2 bases not matched to a gene. Germline V gene lookup returns CDR1 DFQATT and CDR2 SNEGSKA (reference sequence). This CDR3 contains 13 residues. CDR3 bases: TGCAGTGCTAGAACTAGCGGGGGACATGAGCAGTTCTTC. Amino acids: CSARTSGGHEQFF.

This rearrangement joins TRBV12-3 or TRBV12-4 to TRBJ2-5; 11 nucleotides agree with TRBD1. The CDR3 length is 17 residues. Unmatched junction bases numbered 12, after V lost 7 bases and J lost 2 bases. The CDR3 region is CASTDVGQGGLQETQYF. CDR3 nucleotide sequence: TGTGCCAGCACCGATGTGGGACAGGGGGGTCTTCAAGAGACCCAGTACTTC.